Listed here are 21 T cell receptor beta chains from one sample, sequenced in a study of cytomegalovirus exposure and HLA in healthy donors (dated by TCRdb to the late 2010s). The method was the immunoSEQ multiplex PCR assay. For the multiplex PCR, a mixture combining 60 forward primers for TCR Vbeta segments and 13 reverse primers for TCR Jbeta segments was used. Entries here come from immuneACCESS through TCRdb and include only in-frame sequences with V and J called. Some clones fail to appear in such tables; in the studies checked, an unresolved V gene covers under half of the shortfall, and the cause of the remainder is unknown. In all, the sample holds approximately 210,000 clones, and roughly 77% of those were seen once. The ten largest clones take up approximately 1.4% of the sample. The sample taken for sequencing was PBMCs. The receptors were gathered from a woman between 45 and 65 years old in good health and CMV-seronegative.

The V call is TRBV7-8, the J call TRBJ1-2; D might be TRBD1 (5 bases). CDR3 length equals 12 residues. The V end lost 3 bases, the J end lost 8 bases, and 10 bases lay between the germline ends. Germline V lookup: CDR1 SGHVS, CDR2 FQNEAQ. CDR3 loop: CASSFGTRGYTF. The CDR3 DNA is TGTGCCAGCAGCTTTGGGACTCGGGGCTACACCTTC.

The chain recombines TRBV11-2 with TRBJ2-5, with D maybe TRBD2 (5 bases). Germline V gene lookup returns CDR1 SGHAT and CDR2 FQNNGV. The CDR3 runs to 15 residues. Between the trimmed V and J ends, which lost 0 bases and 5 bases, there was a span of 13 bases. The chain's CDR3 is CASSLDPRQRETQYF. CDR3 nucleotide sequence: TGTGCCAGCAGCTTAGACCCGAGGCAGCGGGAGACCCAGTACTTC.

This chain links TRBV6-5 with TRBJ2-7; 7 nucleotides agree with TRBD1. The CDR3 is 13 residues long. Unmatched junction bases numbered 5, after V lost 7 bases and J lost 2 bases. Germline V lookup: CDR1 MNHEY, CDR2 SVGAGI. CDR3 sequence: CASTPTGTYEQYF. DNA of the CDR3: TGTGCCAGCACCCCGACAGGGACCTACGAGCAGTACTTC.

Here the CDR3 DNA reads TGTGCCAGCAGCCTTAGCGGGAGGGGGCCAGATACGCAGTATTTT. Its protein is CASSLSGRGPDTQYF. This chain uses TRBV5-5 with TRBJ2-3, with 11 bases lining up with TRBD2. The CDR3 has 15 amino acids. The germline CDR1 and CDR2 sequences are SGHKS and YYEKEE (reference sequence). Germline trimming cut 4 bases from V and 4 bases from J; bases unmatched to any gene: 5.

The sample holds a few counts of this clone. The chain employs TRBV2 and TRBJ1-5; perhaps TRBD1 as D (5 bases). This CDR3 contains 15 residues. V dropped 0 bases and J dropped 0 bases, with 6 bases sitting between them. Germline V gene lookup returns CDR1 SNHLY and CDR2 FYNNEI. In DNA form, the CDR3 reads TGTGCCAGCAGTGAAGCGGGGGGTAGCAATCAGCCCCAGCATTTT. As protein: CASSEAGGSNQPQHF.

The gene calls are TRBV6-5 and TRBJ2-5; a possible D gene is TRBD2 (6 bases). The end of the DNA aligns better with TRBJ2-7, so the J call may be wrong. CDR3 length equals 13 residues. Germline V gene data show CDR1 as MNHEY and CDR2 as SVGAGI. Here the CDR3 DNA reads TGTGCCAGCGGGAGGCCTCCCTCCTACGAGCAGTACTTC. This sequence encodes CASGRPPSYEQYF.

The CDR3 bases are TGTGCCAGTAGGGGGAGGACGGCCCGGTTCACCAGCTACGAGCAGTACTTC. Its translation is CASRGRTARFTSYEQYF. The chain has TRBV19 and TRBJ2-7; D might be TRBD2 (6 bases). Per germline, CDR1 LNHDA and CDR2 SQIVND (reference sequence). V was trimmed by 6 bases and J by 3 bases, leaving 24 bases between them. The length of the CDR3 is 17 residues.

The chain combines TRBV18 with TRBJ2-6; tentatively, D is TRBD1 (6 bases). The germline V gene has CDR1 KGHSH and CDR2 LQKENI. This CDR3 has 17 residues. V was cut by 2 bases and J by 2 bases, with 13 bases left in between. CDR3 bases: TGTGCCAGCTCACCAGGGATTGGGGGCGCTGGGGCCAACGTCCTGACTTTC. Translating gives CASSPGIGGAGANVLTF.

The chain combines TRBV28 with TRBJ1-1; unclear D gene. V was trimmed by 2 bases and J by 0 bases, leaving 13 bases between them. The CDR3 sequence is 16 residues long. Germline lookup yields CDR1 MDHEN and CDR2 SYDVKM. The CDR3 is CASSLGGASLNTEAFF. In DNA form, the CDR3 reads TGTGCCAGCAGTTTAGGTGGAGCGTCACTGAACACTGAAGCTTTCTTT. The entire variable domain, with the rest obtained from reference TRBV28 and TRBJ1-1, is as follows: DVKVTQSSRYLVKRTGEKVFLECVQDMDHENMFWYRQDPGLGLRLIYFSYDVKMKEKGDIPEGYSVSREKKERFSLILESASTNQTSMYLCASSLGGASLNTEAFFGQGTRLTVV.

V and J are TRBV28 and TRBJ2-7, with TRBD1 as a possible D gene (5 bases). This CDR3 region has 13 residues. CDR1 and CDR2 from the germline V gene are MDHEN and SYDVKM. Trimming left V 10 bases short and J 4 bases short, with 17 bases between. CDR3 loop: CATQRQKGYEQYF. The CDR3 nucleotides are TGTGCCACCCAAAGACAGAAAGGGTACGAGCAGTACTTC.

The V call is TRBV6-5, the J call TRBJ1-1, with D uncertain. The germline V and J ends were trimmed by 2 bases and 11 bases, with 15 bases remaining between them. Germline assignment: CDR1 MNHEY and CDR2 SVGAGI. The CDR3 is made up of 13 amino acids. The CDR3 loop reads CASSYEREGSAFF. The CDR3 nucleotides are TGTGCCAGCAGTTACGAGCGGGAGGGCTCGGCTTTCTTT.

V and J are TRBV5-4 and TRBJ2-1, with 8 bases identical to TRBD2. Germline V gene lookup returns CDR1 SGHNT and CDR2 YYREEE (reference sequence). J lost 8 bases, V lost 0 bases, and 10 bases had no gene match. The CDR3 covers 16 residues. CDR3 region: CASSLALAGGDHEQFF. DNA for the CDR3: TGTGCCAGCAGCTTGGCCCTGGCGGGGGGCGATCATGAGCAGTTCTTC.

CDR3: CASSNNYRAGQGNNEQFF. The CDR3, as DNA: TGTGCCAGCAGCAACAATTACCGCGCGGGACAGGGGAACAATGAGCAGTTCTTC. J is TRBJ2-1 and V is TRBV21-1; TRBD1, the D gene given by the table, was not confirmed from the DNA. TRBV21-1 is annotated as a pseudogene. This CDR3 is built from 18 residues.

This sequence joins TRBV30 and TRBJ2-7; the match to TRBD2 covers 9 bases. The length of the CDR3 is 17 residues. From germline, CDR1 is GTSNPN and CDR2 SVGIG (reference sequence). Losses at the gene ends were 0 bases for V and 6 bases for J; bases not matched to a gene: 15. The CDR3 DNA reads TGTGCCTGGAGTGTTGGGCTAGCGGGAACACAAAGGTCCGAGCAGTACTTC. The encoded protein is CAWSVGLAGTQRSEQYF. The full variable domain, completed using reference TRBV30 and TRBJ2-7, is SQTIHQWPATLVQPVGSPLSLECTVEGTSNPNLYWYRQAAGRGLQLLFYSVGIGQISSEVPQNLSASRPQDRQFILSSKKLLLSDSGFYLCAWSVGLAGTQRSEQYFGPGTRLTVT.

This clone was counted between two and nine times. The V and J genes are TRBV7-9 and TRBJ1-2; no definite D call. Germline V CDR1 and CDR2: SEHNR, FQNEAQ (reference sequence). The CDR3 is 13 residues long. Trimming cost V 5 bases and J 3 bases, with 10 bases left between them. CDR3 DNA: TGTGCCAGCAGCCCCCACCAGGACTATGGCTACACCTTC. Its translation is CASSPHQDYGYTF. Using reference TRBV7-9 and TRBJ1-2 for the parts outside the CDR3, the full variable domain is DTGVSQNPRHKITKRGQNVTFRCDPISEHNRLYWYRQTLGQGPEFLTYFQNEAQLEKSRLLSDRFSAERPKGSFSTLEIQRTEQGDSAMYLCASSPHQDYGYTFGSGTRLTVV.

The CDR3 spells CASSTLAGGNNEQFF. CDR3 DNA: TGTGCCAGTAGTACTCTAGCGGGAGGAAACAATGAGCAGTTCTTC. V and J are TRBV19 and TRBJ2-1, with 11 bases aligning to TRBD2. Trimming cost V 4 bases and J 5 bases; bases outside gene matches: 4. The germline CDR1 and CDR2 sequences are LNHDA and SQIVND (reference sequence). This CDR3 contains 15 residues.

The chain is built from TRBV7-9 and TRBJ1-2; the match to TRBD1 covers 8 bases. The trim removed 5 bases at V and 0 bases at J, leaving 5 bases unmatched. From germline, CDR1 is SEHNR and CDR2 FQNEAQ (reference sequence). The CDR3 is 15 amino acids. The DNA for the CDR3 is TGTGCCAGCAGCCTTACAGGGGGAGCTAACTATGGCTACACCTTC. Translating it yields CASSLTGGANYGYTF.

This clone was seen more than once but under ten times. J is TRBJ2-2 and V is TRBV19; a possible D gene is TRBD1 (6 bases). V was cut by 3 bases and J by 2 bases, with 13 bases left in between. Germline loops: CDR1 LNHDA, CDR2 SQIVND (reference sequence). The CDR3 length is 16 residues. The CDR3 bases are TGTGCCAGTAGTATTCTTAGACAGGCCAACACCGGGGAGCTGTTTTTT. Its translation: CASSILRQANTGELFF.

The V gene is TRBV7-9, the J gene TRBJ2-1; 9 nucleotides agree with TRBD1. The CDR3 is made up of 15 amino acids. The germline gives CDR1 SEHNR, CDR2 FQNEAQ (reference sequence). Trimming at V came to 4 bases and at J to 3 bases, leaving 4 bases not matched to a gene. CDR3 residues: CASSSPGQGYNEQFF. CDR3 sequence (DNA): TGTGCCAGCAGCTCCCCGGGACAGGGCTACAATGAGCAGTTCTTC.

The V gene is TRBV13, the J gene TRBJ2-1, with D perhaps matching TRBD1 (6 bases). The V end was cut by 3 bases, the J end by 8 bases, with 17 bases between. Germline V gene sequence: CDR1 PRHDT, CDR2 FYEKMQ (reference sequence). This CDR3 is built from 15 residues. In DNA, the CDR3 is TGTGCCAGCAGCTTCGGACAGTCTCGGGTGGATGAGCAGTTCTTC. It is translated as CASSFGQSRVDEQFF.

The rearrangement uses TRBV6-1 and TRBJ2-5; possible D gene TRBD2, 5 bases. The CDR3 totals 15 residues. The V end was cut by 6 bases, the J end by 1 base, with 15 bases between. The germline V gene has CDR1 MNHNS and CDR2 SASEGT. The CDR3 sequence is CASRLVFLAQETQYF. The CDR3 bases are TGTGCCAGCAGACTAGTCTTTCTCGCCCAAGAGACCCAGTACTTC.